A single sample gave rise to the 30 T cell receptor beta chains below, sequenced in a study of OX40 agonist ivuxolimab in advanced cancers. The assay was immunoSEQ multiplex PCR, and TCRdb's table has in-frame clones only and misses some. The repertoire holds 60,000 to 75,000 clones, with around 82% as singletons. Material: CD4+ or CD8+ T cells sorted from blood, obtained in a trial of the OX40 agonist ivuxolimab. The source of these receptors is an adult with an advanced solid tumor such as melanoma, head and neck, liver or kidney cancer.

The V and J genes are TRBV6-5 and TRBJ2-1, with 9 bases that match TRBD1. The V segment lost 5 bases and the J segment 7 bases; nucleotides outside the gene matches: 6. This CDR3 is built from 14 residues. Per the germline V gene, CDR1 is MNHEY and CDR2 is SVGAGI. This chain's CDR3 is CASSTWDRENEQFF. In nucleotides, the CDR3 is TGTGCCAGCAGTACCTGGGACAGGGAGAATGAGCAGTTCTTC.

The gene calls are TRBV7-9 and TRBJ1-2; possibly TRBD1 for D (6 bases). The CDR3 runs to 15 residues. CDR1 and CDR2 (germline): SEHNR, FQNEAQ (reference sequence). The V end lost 5 bases, the J end lost 3 bases, and 16 bases lay between the germline ends. This CDR3 reads CASSTSQGGDYGYTF. The CDR3 region has the DNA TGTGCCAGCAGCACCAGTCAAGGGGGGGACTATGGCTACACCTTC.

The V gene is TRBV29-1, the J gene TRBJ1-2; 7 positions match TRBD1. The CDR3 totals 15 residues. Trimming at V came to 1 base and at J to 8 bases, leaving 13 bases not matched to a gene. Germline loops: CDR1 SQVTM, CDR2 ANQGSEA. The CDR3 coding sequence is TGCAGCGTTGAAGGGGCCCGGGACAGTGCCATAGGCTACACCTTC. It yields the protein CSVEGARDSAIGYTF.

This clone was detected once. The rearrangement joins TRBV5-1 to TRBJ2-5, with a possible D match to TRBD2 (5 bases). V dropped 0 bases and J dropped 10 bases, with 16 bases sitting between them. Germline-derived CDR1 and CDR2 are SGHRS and YFSETQ. The CDR3 consists of 14 residues. This CDR3 reads CASSLDGLLQDQYF. Written as DNA, the CDR3 is TGCGCCAGCAGCTTGGATGGACTCCTTCAGGACCAGTACTTC.

J is TRBJ2-7 and V is TRBV2, with D perhaps TRBD2 (6 bases). V lost 6 bases and J lost 2, with 23 bases in between. Germline assignment: CDR1 SNHLY and CDR2 FYNNEI. The CDR3 has 17 residues. This chain's CDR3 is CASRAPFGGPLTYEQYF. The CDR3 nucleotides read TGTGCCAGCAGGGCCCCGTTCGGAGGGCCTCTAACCTACGAGCAGTACTTC. Looking up the rest from reference TRBV2 and TRBJ2-7 gives the full variable domain: EPEVTQTPSHQVTQMGQEVILRCVPISNHLYFYWYRQILGQKVEFLVSFYNNEISEKSEIFDDQFSVERPDGSNFTLKIRSTKLEDSAMYFCASRAPFGGPLTYEQYFGPGTRLTVT.

This chain uses TRBV19 with TRBJ1-1; D perhaps matches TRBD1 (5 bases). Germline V gene sequence: CDR1 LNHDA, CDR2 SQIVND (reference sequence). V shed 4 bases and J shed 3 bases, with 12 bases lying between them. The CDR3 has 14 residues. CDR3 bases: TGTGCCAGTAGTACGGAGGGGCGAGACACTGAAGCTTTCTTT. Its protein is CASSTEGRDTEAFF.

The V gene is TRBV29-1, the J gene TRBJ1-2; tentatively, D is TRBD1 (5 bases). Looked up from germline, CDR1 is SQVTM and CDR2 is ANQGSEA. The ends were cut back, 4 bases at V and 2 bases at J, with 11 bases in the middle. This CDR3 is 13 amino acids long. The CDR3 DNA follows: TGCAGCGTTGGGGAGCGACAGAACTATGGCTACACCTTC. Its protein product is CSVGERQNYGYTF.

The chain is built from TRBV28 and TRBJ1-5, with D possibly TRBD1 on 5 matching bases. This CDR3 region has 15 residues. Germline V lookup: CDR1 MDHEN, CDR2 SYDVKM. V was pared by 3 bases and J by 3 bases, with 12 bases between. The CDR3, as DNA: TGTGCCAGCAGTTTGGGGGGAGGGGCCAATCAGCCCCAGCATTTT. It is translated as CASSLGGGANQPQHF.

V usage is TRBV28 and J usage is TRBJ1-2, with no clear D. The CDR3 extends over 15 amino acids. The germline V gene has CDR1 MDHEN and CDR2 SYDVKM. Trimming removed 2 bases at V and 7 bases at J, with 17 bases between. Written as DNA, the CDR3 is TGTGCCAGCAGTTTACCCTCTCGAAGCCGGACTGGCTACACCTTC. Protein: CASSLPSRSRTGYTF.

The sample holds one count of this clone. This rearrangement joins TRBV29-1 to TRBJ2-7; 7 bases are shared with TRBD1. CDR1 and CDR2 (germline): SQVTM, ANQGSEA. J was trimmed by 6 bases and V by 6 bases; bases with no gene match: 8. The length of the CDR3 is 12 residues. CDR3 bases: TGCAGCGTGGAGACAGGGATCCGCGAGCAGTACTTC. Protein: CSVETGIREQYF.

The J gene is TRBJ1-5, the V gene TRBV29-1; TRBD1 matches at 9 bases. The germline V gene encodes CDR1 SQVTM and CDR2 ANQGSEA. V lost 4 bases to trimming and J lost 6 bases; unmatched junction nucleotides: 4. This CDR3 is built from 13 residues. As DNA, the CDR3 is TGCAGCGTTGGGGACAGGGTAGGTCAGCCCCAGCATTTT. Protein: CSVGDRVGQPQHF.

The genes are TRBV7-8 and TRBJ2-1; no firm D call. The ends were cut back, 5 bases at V and 5 bases at J, with 4 bases in the middle. From germline, CDR1 is SGHVS and CDR2 FQNEAQ. The CDR3 is made up of 11 amino acids. The DNA of the CDR3 is TGTGCCAGCAGCCCACACAATGAGCAGTTCTTC. Residues: CASSPHNEQFF.

This clone was detected a few times. The J gene is TRBJ1-1, the V gene TRBV18; 7 bases line up with TRBD1. CDR3 length: 15 amino acids. Per germline, CDR1 KGHSH and CDR2 LQKENI. V was pared by 2 bases and J by 3 bases, with 6 bases of the junction left unmatched. The CDR3 protein is CASSPTDRDDTEAFF. CDR3 coding DNA: TGTGCCAGCTCACCAACCGACAGGGATGACACTGAAGCTTTCTTT.

This clone was seen once. V usage is TRBV10-3 and J usage is TRBJ2-1, with 8 nucleotides matching TRBD2. The CDR3 spans 14 residues. V was clipped by 5 bases and J by 5 bases; unmatched bases: 5. Germline-derived CDR1 and CDR2 are ENHRY and SYGVKD. The CDR3, as DNA: TGTGCCATCAGTAATAGCGGGACTAACAATGAGCAGTTCTTC. Translation gives CAISNSGTNNEQFF.

This sequence joins TRBV12-5 and TRBJ2-5, with no clear D. Germline-derived CDR1 and CDR2 are LGHNT and FRNRAP. With 2 bases removed from V and 6 bases from J, the gap between germline ends came to 10 bases. This CDR3 is 13 amino acids long. The CDR3 bases are TGTGCTAGTGGTTTGAATAGTGTCCAGACCCAGTACTTC. Translated, it gives CASGLNSVQTQYF.

This chain joins TRBV2 and TRBJ1-4; possibly TRBD1 for D (5 bases). This CDR3 comprises 15 residues. V lost 1 base and J 7 bases, leaving 13 bases between the germline ends. CDR1 and CDR2 from the germline V gene are SNHLY and FYNNEI. The CDR3 DNA reads TGTGCCAGCAGTGAAGAGGGGCTGGGTACTGAAAAACTGTTTTTT. Translating gives CASSEEGLGTEKLFF.

The count of this clone is one. The genes are TRBV30 and TRBJ2-7, with TRBD2 as a possible D gene (6 bases). This CDR3 contains 13 residues. The germline gives CDR1 GTSNPN, CDR2 SVGIG (reference sequence). Trimming took 0 bases from V and 7 from J, leaving 13 bases between them. CDR3 coding DNA: TGTGCCTGGAGTGTTGGGGGAGGTGGGGAGCAGTACTTC. This codes for CAWSVGGGGEQYF.

The rearrangement links TRBV21-1 to TRBJ2-4. TRBV21-1 constitutes a pseudogene. The CDR3 covers 15 residues. CDR3 nucleotides: TGTGCCAGCAGCTCCGAACACGACCGCCAAAACATTCAGTACTTC. Its translation is CASSSEHDRQNIQYF.

V gene TRBV18 combines with J gene TRBJ1-2; 12 bases are a match to TRBD1. The trim removed 3 bases at V and 7 bases at J, leaving 3 bases unmatched. Germline V gene data show CDR1 as KGHSH and CDR2 as LQKENI. The CDR3 extends over 14 amino acids. As DNA, the CDR3 is TGTGCCAGCTCACCTGGGACAGGGGGCTCTGGCTACACCTTC. Amino acids: CASSPGTGGSGYTF.

The rearrangement uses TRBV15 and TRBJ1-4, with a weak D call TRBD1 (5 bases). CDR3 size: 17 residues. Germline loops: CDR1 LNHNV, CDR2 YYDKDF (reference sequence). The V end lost 1 base, the J end lost 8 bases, and 20 bases lay between the germline ends. In nucleotides, the CDR3 is TGTGCCACCAGCAGAGCCCCGGGACGGGGTAATTGGGAAAAACTGTTTTTT. Protein product: CATSRAPGRGNWEKLFF.

This chain connects TRBV13 to TRBJ2-1, with 9 bases identical to TRBD2. Per the germline V gene, CDR1 is PRHDT and CDR2 is FYEKMQ (reference sequence). Losses at the gene ends were 7 bases for V and 8 bases for J; bases not matched to a gene: 6. CDR3 length: 13 amino acids. The DNA for the CDR3 is TGTGCCAGCAAAGCGGGAGGAGGGTATGAGCAGTTCTTC. Protein product: CASKAGGGYEQFF. The variable domain in full, with the rest retrieved from reference TRBV13 and TRBJ2-1, is AAGVIQSPRHLIKEKRETATLKCYPIPRHDTVYWYQQGPGQDPQFLISFYEKMQSDKGSIPDRFSAQQFSDYHSELNMSSLELGDSALYFCASKAGGGYEQFFGPGTRLTVL.

The rearrangement links TRBV18 to TRBJ2-7, with TRBD2 matching 11 bases. Germline V gene sequence: CDR1 KGHSH, CDR2 LQKENI. V lost 3 bases, J lost 3 bases, and 4 bases stayed unmatched. This CDR3 spans 15 amino acids. The DNA for the CDR3 is TGTGCCAGCTCACCCCTAGCGGGGGGTGTCTACGAGCAGTACTTC. Encoded protein: CASSPLAGGVYEQYF. Based on the CDR3 plus reference TRBV18 and TRBJ2-7, the full variable domain is NAGVMQNPRHLVRRRGQEARLRCSPMKGHSHVYWYRQLPEEGLKFMVYLQKENIIDESGMPKERFSAEFPKEGPSILRIQQVVRGDSAAYFCASSPLAGGVYEQYFGPGTRLTVT.

This clone showed up just a few times. The rearrangement joins TRBV30 to TRBJ1-5; 10 bases are a match to TRBD1. CDR1 is GTSNPN, CDR2 SVGIG, per germline (reference sequence). V lost 3 bases, J lost 4 bases, and 9 bases stayed unmatched. The CDR3 runs to 16 residues. The CDR3 reads CAWSRRDRGFNQPQHF. CDR3 sequence (DNA): TGTGCCTGGAGCCGGAGGGACAGGGGATTTAATCAGCCCCAGCATTTT.

This chain uses TRBV9 with TRBJ1-1, with a possible D match to TRBD1 (6 bases). The CDR3 extends over 15 amino acids. The germline V and J ends were trimmed by 0 bases and 1 base, with 10 bases remaining between them. In germline, CDR1 is SGDLS, CDR2 YYNGEE. This CDR3 is CASSVAGGANTEAFF. As DNA, the CDR3 is TGTGCCAGCAGCGTAGCTGGGGGGGCGAACACTGAAGCTTTCTTT. Filled out from reference TRBV9 and TRBJ1-1, the complete variable domain reads DSGVTQTPKHLITATGQRVTLRCSPRSGDLSVYWYQQSLDQGLQFLIQYYNGEERAKGNILERFSAQQFPDLHSELNLSSLELGDSALYFCASSVAGGANTEAFFGQGTRLTVV.

This clone was picked up one time. This chain connects TRBV4-3 to TRBJ1-2, with 7 bases lining up with TRBD1. CDR1 is LGHNA, CDR2 YSLEER, per germline. Trimming at V came to 4 bases and at J to 3 bases, leaving 8 bases not matched to a gene. This CDR3 contains 15 residues. As DNA, the CDR3 is TGCGCCAGCAGCCTCTCCAGGGGGGCCGACTATGGCTACACCTTC. As protein: CASSLSRGADYGYTF.

This clone was seen just once. A much larger clone differs by one base, so this may be a read error. This rearrangement joins TRBV27 to TRBJ2-5; 13 nucleotides match TRBD2. Unmatched junction bases numbered 7, after V lost 6 bases and J lost 6 bases. CDR1 is MNHEY, CDR2 SMNVEV, per germline (reference sequence). This CDR3 has 15 amino acids. CDR3 region: CASRGLAGTRKTQYF. The CDR3 DNA reads TGTGCCAGCAGGGGACTAGCGGGGACCAGGAAGACCCAGTACTTC.

The chain uses TRBV7-2 and TRBJ1-5; D may be TRBD1 (5 bases). V was trimmed by 1 base and J by 6 bases, leaving 10 bases between them. From germline, CDR1 is SGHTA and CDR2 FQGNSA. The CDR3 sequence is 14 residues long. The CDR3 sequence: CASSLVRGGQPQHF. DNA for the CDR3: TGTGCCAGCAGCTTAGTGAGGGGCGGTCAGCCCCAGCATTTT.

The rearrangement joins TRBV28 to TRBJ1-2, with TRBD1 as a possible D gene (5 bases). Deletions cut 4 bases from V and 6 bases from J, with 24 bases between. This CDR3 has 17 amino acids. Germline CDR1 MDHEN, CDR2 SYDVKM. CDR3 coding DNA: TGTGCCAGCAGTTCCCCGGGGGGTTCTTTAGCCCCAAATGGCTACACCTTC. Translating it yields CASSSPGGSLAPNGYTF.

The chain uses TRBV29-1 and TRBJ2-1; TRBD1 matches at 7 bases. Germline assignment: CDR1 SQVTM and CDR2 ANQGSEA. V lost 7 bases and J lost 0; bases outside the gene matches: 12. This CDR3 spans 16 amino acids. CDR3 region: CSALQPGTVSYNEQFF. CDR3 in DNA: TGCAGCGCCCTCCAGCCTGGGACAGTCTCCTACAATGAGCAGTTCTTC.

The chain links TRBV2 to TRBJ1-2; TRBD1 might be the D (6 bases). CDR1 and CDR2 (germline): SNHLY, FYNNEI. There are 16 residues in the CDR3. Between the trimmed V and J ends, which lost 1 base and 2 bases, there was a span of 14 bases. CDR3 nucleotides: TGTGCCAGCAGTGAAGGGGGGGGCGCATCCAACTATGGCTACACCTTC. This sequence encodes CASSEGGGASNYGYTF.